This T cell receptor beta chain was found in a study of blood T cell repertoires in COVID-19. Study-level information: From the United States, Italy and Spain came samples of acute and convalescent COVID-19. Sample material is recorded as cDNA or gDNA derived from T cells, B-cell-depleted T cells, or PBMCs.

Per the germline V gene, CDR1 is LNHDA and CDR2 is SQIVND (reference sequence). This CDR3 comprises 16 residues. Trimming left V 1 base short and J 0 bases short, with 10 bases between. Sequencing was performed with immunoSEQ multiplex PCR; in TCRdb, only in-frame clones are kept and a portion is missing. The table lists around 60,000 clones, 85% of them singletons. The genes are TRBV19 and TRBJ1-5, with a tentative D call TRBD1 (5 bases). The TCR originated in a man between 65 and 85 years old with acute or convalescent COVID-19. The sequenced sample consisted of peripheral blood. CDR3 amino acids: CASSIVDSYSNQPQHF. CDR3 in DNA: TGTGCCAGTAGTATAGTTGACAGCTATAGCAATCAGCCCCAGCATTTT.